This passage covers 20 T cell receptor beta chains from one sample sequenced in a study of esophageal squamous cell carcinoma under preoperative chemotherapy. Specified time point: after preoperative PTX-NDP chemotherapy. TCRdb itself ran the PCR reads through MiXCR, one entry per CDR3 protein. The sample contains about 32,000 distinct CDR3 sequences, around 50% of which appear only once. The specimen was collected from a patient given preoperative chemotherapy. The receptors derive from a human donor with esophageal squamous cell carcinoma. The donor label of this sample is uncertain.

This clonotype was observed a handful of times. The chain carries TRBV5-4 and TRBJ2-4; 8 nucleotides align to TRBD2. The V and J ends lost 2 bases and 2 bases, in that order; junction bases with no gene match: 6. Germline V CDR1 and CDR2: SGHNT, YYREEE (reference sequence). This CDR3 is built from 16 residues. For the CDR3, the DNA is TGTGCCAGCAGCTTCGGGAGGGCGGGGTCCAAAAACATTCAGTACTTC. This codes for CASSFGRAGSKNIQYF.

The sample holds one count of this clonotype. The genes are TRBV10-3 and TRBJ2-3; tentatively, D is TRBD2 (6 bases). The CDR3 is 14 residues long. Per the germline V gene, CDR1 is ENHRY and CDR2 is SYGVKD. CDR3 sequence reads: CAEGEGPSTDTQYF. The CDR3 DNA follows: TGTGCGGAGGGAGAGGGGCCTAGCACAGATACGCAGTATTTT.

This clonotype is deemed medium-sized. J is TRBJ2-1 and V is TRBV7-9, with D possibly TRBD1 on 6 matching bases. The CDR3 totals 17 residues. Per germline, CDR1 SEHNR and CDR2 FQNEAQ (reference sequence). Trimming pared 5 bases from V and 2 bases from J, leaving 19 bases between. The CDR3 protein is CASSPLSGVGPYNEQFF. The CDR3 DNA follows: TGTGCCAGCAGCCCCCTGTCAGGGGTAGGACCCTACAATGAGCAGTTCTTC.

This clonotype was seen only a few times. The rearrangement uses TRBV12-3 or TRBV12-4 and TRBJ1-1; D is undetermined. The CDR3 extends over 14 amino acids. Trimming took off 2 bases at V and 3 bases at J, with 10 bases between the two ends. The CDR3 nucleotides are TGTGCCAGCAGTTTATGGGTTCGGGACACTGAAGCTTTCTTT. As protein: CASSLWVRDTEAFF.

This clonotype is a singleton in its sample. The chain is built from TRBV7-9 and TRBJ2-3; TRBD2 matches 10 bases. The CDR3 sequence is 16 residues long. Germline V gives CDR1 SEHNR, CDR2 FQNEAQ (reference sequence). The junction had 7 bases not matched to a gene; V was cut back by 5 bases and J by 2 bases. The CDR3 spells CASSPPGTSATDTQYF. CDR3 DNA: TGTGCCAGCAGCCCCCCCGGGACTAGCGCCACAGATACGCAGTATTTT.

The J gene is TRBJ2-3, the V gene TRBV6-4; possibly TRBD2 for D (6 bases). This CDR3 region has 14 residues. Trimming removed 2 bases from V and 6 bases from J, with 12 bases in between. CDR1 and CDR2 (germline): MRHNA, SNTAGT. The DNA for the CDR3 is TGTGCCAGCAGTGACCGACTAGGAGTCGATACGCAGTATTTT. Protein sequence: CASSDRLGVDTQYF.

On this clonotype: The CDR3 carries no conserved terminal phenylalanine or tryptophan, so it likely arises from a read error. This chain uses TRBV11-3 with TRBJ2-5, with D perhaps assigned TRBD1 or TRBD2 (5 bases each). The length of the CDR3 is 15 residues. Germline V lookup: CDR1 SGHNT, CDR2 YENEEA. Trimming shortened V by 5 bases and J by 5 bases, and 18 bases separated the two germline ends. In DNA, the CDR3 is TGTGCCAGCAGCCGAGAAGGGACCTCTGGGGAGACCCAGTACTCG. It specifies CASSREGTSGETQYS.

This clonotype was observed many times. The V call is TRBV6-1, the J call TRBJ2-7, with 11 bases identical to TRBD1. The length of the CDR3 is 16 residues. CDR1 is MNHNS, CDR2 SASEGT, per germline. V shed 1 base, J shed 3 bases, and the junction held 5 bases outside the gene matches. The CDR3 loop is CASSEDAGTGGYEQYF. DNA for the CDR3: TGTGCCAGCAGTGAAGACGCCGGGACAGGGGGCTACGAGCAGTACTTC.

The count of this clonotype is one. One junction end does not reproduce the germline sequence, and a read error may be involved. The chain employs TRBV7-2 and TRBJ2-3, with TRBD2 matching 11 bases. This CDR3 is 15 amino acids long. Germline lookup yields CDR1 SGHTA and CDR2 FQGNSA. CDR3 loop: CATGVAGGSQDTQYF. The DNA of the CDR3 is TGTGCCACGGGAGTAGCGGGGGGGAGCCAAGATACCCAGTATTTT.

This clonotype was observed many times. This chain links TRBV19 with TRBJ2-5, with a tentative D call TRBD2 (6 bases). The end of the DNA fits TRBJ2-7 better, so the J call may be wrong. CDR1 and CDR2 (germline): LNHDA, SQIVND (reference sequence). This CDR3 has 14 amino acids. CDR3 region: CASSIGAGRYEQYF. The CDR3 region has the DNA TGTGCCAGTAGTATAGGCGCAGGGAGGTACGAGCAGTACTTC.

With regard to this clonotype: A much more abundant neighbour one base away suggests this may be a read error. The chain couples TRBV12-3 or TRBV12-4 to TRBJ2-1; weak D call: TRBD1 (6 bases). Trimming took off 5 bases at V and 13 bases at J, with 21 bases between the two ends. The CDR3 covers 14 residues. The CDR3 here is CASSQHRVGETQFF. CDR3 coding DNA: TGTGCCAGCAGTCAACACAGGGTTGGAGAGACCCAGTTCTTC.

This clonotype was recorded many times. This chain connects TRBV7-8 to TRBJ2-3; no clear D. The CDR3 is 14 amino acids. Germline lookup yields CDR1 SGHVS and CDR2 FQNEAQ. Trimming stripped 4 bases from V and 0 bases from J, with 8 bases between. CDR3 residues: CASSSSTSTDTQYF. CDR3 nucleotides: TGTGCCAGCAGCTCTTCGACTAGCACAGATACGCAGTATTTT.

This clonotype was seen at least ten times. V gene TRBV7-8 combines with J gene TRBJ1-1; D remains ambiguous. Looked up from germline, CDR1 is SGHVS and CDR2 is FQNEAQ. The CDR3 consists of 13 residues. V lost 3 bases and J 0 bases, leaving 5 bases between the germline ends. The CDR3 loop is CASSFKMNTEAFF. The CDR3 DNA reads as TGTGCCAGCAGCTTCAAAATGAACACTGAAGCTTTCTTT.

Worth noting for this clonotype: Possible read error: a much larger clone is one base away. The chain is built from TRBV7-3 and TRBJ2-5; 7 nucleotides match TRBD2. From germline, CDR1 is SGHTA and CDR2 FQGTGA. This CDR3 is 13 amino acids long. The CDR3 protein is CASSLEGGETQHF. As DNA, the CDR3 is TGTGCCAGCAGCTTGGAGGGAGGGGAGACCCAGCACTTC.

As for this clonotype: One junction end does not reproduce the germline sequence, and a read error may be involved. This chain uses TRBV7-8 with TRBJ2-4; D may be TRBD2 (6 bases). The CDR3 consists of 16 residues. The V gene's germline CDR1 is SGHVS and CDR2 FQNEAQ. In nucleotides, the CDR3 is TGTGCCAGCAGCAACCTGGGGCGGGGACCCAAAGATATTCAGTATTTC. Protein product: CASSNLGRGPKDIQYF.

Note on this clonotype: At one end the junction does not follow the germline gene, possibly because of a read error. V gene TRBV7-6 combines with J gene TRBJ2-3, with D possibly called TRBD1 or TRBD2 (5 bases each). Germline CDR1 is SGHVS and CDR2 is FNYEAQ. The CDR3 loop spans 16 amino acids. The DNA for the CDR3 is TGTGCCAGCAGCTTAGGTGTCCCAGGCCCTACCGGGACGCTGTATTTT. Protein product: CASSLGVPGPTGTLYF.

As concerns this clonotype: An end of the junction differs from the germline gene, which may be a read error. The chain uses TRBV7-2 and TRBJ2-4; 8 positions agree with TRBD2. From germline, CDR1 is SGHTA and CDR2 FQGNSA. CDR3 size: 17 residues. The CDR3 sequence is CASSRVSGGWAKNMQYF. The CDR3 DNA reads TGTGCCAGCAGCCGCGTGTCGGGGGGGTGGGCCAAAAACATGCAGTACTTC.

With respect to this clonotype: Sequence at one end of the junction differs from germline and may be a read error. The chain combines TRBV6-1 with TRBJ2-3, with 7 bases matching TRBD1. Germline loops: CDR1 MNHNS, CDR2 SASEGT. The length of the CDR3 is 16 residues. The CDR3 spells CASSGNQGDAKNTQYF. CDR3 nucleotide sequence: TGTGCCAGCAGCGGCAACCAGGGGGACGCCAAAAACACTCAGTATTTC.

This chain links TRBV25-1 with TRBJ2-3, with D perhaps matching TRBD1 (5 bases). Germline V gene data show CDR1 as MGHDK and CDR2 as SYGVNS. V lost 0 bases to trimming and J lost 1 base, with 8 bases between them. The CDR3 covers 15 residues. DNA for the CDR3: TGTGCCAGCAGTGAATATGGCAGGGGCACAGATACGCAGTATTTT. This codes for CASSEYGRGTDTQYF.

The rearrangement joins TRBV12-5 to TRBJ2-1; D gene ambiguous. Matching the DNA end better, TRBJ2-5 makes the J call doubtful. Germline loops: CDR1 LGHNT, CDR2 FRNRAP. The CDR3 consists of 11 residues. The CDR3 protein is CASVDRETQYF. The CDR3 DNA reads TGTGCTAGTGTTGATCGGGAGACCCAGTACTTC.